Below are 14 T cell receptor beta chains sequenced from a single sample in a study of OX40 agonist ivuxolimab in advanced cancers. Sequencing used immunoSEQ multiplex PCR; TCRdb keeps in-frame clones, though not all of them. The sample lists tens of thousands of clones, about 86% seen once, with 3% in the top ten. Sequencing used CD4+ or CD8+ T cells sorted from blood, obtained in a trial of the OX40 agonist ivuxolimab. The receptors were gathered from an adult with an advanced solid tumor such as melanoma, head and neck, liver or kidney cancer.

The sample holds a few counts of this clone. For the CDR3, the DNA is TGTGCCAGCAGTGGCAGGGGTAGGGAGACCCAGTACTTC. Its protein product is CASSGRGRETQYF. The chain uses TRBV6-4 and TRBJ2-5, with a possible D match to TRBD1 (6 bases). Germline-derived CDR1 and CDR2 are MRHNA and SNTAGT. The CDR3 spans 13 residues. Trimming cost V 4 bases and J 5 bases, with 11 bases left between them.

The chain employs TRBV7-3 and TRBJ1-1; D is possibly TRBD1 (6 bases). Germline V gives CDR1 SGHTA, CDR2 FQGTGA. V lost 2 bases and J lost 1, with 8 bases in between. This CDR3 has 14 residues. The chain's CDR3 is CASSLGQSNTEAFF. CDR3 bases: TGTGCCAGCAGCTTAGGACAGTCGAACACTGAAGCTTTCTTT. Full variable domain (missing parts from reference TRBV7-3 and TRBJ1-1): GAGVSQTPSNKVTEKGKYVELRCDPISGHTALYWYRQSLGQGPEFLIYFQGTGAADDSGLPNDRFFAVRPEGSVSTLKIQRTERGDSAVYLCASSLGQSNTEAFFGQGTRLTVV.

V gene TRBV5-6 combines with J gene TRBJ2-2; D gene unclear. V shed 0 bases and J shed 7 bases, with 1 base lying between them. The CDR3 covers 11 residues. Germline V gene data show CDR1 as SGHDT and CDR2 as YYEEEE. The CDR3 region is CASSLDGELFF. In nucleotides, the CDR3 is TGTGCCAGCAGCTTGGACGGGGAGCTGTTTTTT.

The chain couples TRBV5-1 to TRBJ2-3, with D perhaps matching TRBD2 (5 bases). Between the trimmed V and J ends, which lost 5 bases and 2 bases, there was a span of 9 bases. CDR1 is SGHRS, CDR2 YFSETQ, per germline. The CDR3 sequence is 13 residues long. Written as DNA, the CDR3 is TGCGCCAGCAGTACTAGTAACACAGATACGCAGTATTTT. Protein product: CASSTSNTDTQYF.

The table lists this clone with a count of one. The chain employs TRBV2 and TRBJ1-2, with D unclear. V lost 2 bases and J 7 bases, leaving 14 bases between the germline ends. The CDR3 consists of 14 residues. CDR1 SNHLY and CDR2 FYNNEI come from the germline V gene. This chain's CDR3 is CASSESGGMSGYTF. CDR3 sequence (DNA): TGTGCCAGCAGTGAATCGGGCGGGATGTCTGGCTACACCTTC.

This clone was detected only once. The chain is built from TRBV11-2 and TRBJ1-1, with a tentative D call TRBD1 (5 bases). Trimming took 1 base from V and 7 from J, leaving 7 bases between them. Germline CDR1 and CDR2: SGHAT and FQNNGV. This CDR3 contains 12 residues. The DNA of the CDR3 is TGTGCCAGCAGCTTAGTCGGGGGTGAAGCTTTCTTT. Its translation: CASSLVGGEAFF.

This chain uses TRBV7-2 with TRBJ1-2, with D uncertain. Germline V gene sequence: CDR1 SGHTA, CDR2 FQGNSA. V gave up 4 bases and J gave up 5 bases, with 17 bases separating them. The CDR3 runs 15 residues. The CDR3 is CASSSPSGNLYGYTF. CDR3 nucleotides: TGTGCCAGCAGCTCCCCCTCCGGGAATCTATATGGCTACACCTTC.

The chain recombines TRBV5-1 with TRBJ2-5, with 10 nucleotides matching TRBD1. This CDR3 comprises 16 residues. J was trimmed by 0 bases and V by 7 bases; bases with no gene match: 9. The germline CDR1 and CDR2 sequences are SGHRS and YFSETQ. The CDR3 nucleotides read TGCGCCAGCGGGCGTGGGACAGGGGCCAACCAAGAGACCCAGTACTTC. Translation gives CASGRGTGANQETQYF.

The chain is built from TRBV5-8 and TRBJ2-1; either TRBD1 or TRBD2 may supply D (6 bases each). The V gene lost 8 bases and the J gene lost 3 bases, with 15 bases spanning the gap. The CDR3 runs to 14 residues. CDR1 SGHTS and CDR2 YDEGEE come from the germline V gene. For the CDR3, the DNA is TGTGCCAGTGCTAGGGGGGCCGGCTACAATGAGCAGTTCTTC. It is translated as CASARGAGYNEQFF.

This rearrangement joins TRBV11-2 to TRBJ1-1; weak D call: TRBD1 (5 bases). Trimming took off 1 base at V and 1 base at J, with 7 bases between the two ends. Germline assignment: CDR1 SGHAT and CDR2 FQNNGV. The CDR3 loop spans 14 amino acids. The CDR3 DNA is TGTGCCAGCAGCTTAGTGGGGCGGAACACTGAAGCTTTCTTT. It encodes CASSLVGRNTEAFF.

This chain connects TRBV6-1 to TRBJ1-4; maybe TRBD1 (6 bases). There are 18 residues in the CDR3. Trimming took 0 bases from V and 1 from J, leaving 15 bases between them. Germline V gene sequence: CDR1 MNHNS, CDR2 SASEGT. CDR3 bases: TGTGCCAGCAGTGAAGCGGACCCCCCACAGGGAACTAATGAAAAACTGTTTTTT. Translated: CASSEADPPQGTNEKLFF.

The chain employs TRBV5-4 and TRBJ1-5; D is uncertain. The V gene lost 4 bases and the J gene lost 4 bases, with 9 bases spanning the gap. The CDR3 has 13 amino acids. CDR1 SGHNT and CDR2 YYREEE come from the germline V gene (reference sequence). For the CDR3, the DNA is TGTGCCAGCAGCCCGGACCCGAATCAGCCCCAGCATTTT. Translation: CASSPDPNQPQHF.

The CDR3 DNA sequence: TGTGCCAGTAGTATAGATTTCGGGAGCTCCTATAATTCACCCCTCCACTTT. Its translation is CASSIDFGSSYNSPLHF. The J gene is TRBJ1-6, the V gene TRBV19; D is uncertain. The V end lost 0 bases, the J end lost 0 bases, and 9 bases lay between the germline ends. Germline V gene data show CDR1 as LNHDA and CDR2 as SQIVND (reference sequence). The CDR3 spans 17 residues.

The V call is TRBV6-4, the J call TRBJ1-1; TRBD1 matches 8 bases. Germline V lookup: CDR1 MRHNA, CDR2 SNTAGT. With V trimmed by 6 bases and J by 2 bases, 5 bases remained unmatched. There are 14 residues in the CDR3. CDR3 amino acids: CASRVTGDNTEAFF. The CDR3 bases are TGTGCCAGCAGGGTGACAGGGGACAACACTGAAGCTTTCTTT.